Listed below are T cell receptor beta chains from one sample, sequenced in a study of technical replicates of blood from several donors. Clones were read by immunoSEQ multiplex PCR, and TCRdb kept only the in-frame ones, dropping some. The sample has approximately 81,000 clones; about 97% are singletons. Sequenced sample: T cells isolated from PBMCs. These receptors all come from a human donor in good health. CDR3s include the opening cysteine and the closing phenylalanine or tryptophan. The D gene is left open where the match is weak. Size is stated for part of the rows, as once, few or many counts, or as a class when the clone is expanded.

CASSRRPGGTEAFF | TGTGCCAGCAGCAGAAGACCGGGAGGAACTGAAGCTTTCTTT | TRBJ1-1 | . | . | TRBV9
CATKKGGLAGNILINNEQFF | TGTGCCACTAAAAAGGGCGGACTAGCGGGAAATATTTTGATTAACAATGAGCAGTTCTTC | TRBJ2-1 | . | TRBD2 | TRBV28
CASSDWGTDNEQFF | TGTGCCAGCAGTGATTGGGGGACAGACAATGAGCAGTTCTTC | TRBJ2-1 | . | TRBD1 | TRBV2
CASGNGLAAPYEQYF | TGTGCCAGCGGAAACGGACTAGCGGCCCCCTACGAGCAGTACTTC | TRBJ2-7 | . | TRBD2 | TRBV6-5
CASSSRQGTPNTGELFF | TGTGCCAGCAGCTCTAGACAGGGGACCCCTAACACCGGGGAGCTGTTTTTT | TRBJ2-2 | . | TRBD1 | TRBV7-9
CASSRTGQETQYF | TGCGCCAGCAGTCGGACAGGGCAAGAGACCCAGTACTTC | TRBJ2-5 | . | TRBD1 | TRBV5-1
CASSEAPGGGYEQYF | TGTGCCAGTAGCGAGGCACCAGGGGGCGGTTACGAGCAGTACTTC | TRBJ2-7 | once | TRBD1 | TRBV19
CASSKLLGALYSYEQYF | TGTGCCAGCAGCAAATTGTTGGGGGCACTATACTCCTACGAGCAGTACTTC | TRBJ2-7 | . | . | TRBV21-1
CASSWAMGSTF | . | TRBJ1-2 | . | . | TRBV7-9
CASSLTDTGELFF | TGTGCCAGCTCCCTCACTGACACCGGGGAGCTGTTTTTT | TRBJ2-2 | . | . | TRBV18
CATSREIPYNEQFF | TGTGCCACCAGCAGGGAGATACCCTACAATGAGCAGTTCTTC | TRBJ2-1 | . | . | TRBV15
CASKSASGGPSSYNEQFF | TGTGCCAGCAAAAGTGCTAGCGGGGGCCCGAGCTCCTACAATGAGCAGTTCTTC | TRBJ2-1 | . | TRBD2 | TRBV25-1
CSVGGRGNTGELFF | TGCAGCGTTGGAGGCAGGGGAAACACCGGGGAGCTGTTTTTT | TRBJ2-2 | . | . | TRBV29-1
CASSLPAGRGLYNEQFF | TGTGCCAGCAGCTTACCCGCCGGTAGGGGATTATACAATGAGCAGTTCTTC | TRBJ2-1 | . | . | TRBV11-2
CASSLLTSKSYEQYF | TGTGCCAGCAGTTTACTAACTAGCAAATCCTACGAGCAGTACTTC | TRBJ2-7 | . | . | TRBV28
CASSIGRPGQPQHF | TGTGCCAGTAGTATCGGCAGGCCGGGGCAGCCCCAGCATTTT | TRBJ1-5 | . | . | TRBV19
CASSSGSQSTDTQYF | TGTGCCAGCAGCTCGGGATCACAGAGCACAGATACGCAGTATTTT | TRBJ2-3 | . | . | TRBV5-4
CASSTRASGRNEQFF | TGTGCCAGCAGCACGCGGGCTAGCGGGAGAAATGAGCAGTTCTTC | TRBJ2-1 | . | TRBD2 | TRBV5-4
CASSSRGADTGELFF | TGCGCCAGCAGCTCGCGGGGGGCCGACACCGGGGAGCTGTTTTTT | TRBJ2-2 | . | TRBD2 | TRBV5-1
CASGLDPETQYF | TGTGCTAGTGGTTTGGATCCTGAGACCCAGTACTTC | TRBJ2-5 | . | . | TRBV12-5
CASSLSGGTYEQYF | TGTGCCAGCAGCTTATCGGGTGGCACCTACGAGCAGTACTTC | TRBJ2-7 | . | . | TRBV7-2
CAWEGEPHYEQYF | TGTGCCTGGGAGGGGGAACCCCACTACGAGCAGTACTTC | TRBJ2-7 | . | . | TRBV30
CASQAGFTSTDTQYF | TGTGCCAGTCAAGCGGGGTTTACTAGCACAGATACGCAGTATTTT | TRBJ2-3 | . | TRBD2 | TRBV27
CASSKQGQGRSNQPQHF | TGTGCCAGTAGCAAACAGGGTCAGGGTAGGAGCAATCAGCCCCAGCATTTT | TRBJ1-5 | . | . | TRBV19
CASSTGGLSYEQYF | TGCGCCAGCAGCACAGGGGGACTCTCCTACGAGCAGTACTTC | TRBJ2-7 | . | TRBD1 | TRBV23-1
CASSVGGGDYGYTF | TGTGCCAGCAGCGTAGGGGGGGGCGACTATGGCTACACCTTC | TRBJ1-2 | . | . | TRBV9
CASSLDVASGTETQYF | TGCGCCAGCAGCTTGGATGTGGCTAGCGGGACGGAGACCCAGTACTTC | TRBJ2-5 | . | TRBD2 | TRBV5-1
CASKIGDGYTF | TGTGCCAGCAAGATCGGAGATGGCTACACCTTC | TRBJ1-2 | . | . | TRBV27
CASSQDLEAASTDTQYF | TGCGCCAGCAGCCAAGATTTGGAAGCGGCTAGCACAGATACGCAGTATTTT | TRBJ2-3 | . | . | TRBV4-1
CASSKPPGQGNQPQHF | TGTGCCAGCAGCAAACCACCGGGACAGGGCAATCAGCCCCAGCATTTT | TRBJ1-5 | . | . | TRBV21-1
CATSSRGREGRAEQFF | TGTGCCACCAGCAGCCGGGGACGGGAGGGCCGGGCTGAGCAGTTCTTC | TRBJ2-1 | . | TRBD2 | TRBV15
CASSLEPSLYEQYF | TGCGCCAGCAGCTTGGAGCCTTCCCTCTACGAGCAGTACTTC | TRBJ2-7 | . | . | TRBV5-1
CASSLPGRNYEQYF | TGTGCCAGCAGTTTACCCGGGAGAAATTACGAGCAGTACTTC | TRBJ2-7 | once | . | TRBV28